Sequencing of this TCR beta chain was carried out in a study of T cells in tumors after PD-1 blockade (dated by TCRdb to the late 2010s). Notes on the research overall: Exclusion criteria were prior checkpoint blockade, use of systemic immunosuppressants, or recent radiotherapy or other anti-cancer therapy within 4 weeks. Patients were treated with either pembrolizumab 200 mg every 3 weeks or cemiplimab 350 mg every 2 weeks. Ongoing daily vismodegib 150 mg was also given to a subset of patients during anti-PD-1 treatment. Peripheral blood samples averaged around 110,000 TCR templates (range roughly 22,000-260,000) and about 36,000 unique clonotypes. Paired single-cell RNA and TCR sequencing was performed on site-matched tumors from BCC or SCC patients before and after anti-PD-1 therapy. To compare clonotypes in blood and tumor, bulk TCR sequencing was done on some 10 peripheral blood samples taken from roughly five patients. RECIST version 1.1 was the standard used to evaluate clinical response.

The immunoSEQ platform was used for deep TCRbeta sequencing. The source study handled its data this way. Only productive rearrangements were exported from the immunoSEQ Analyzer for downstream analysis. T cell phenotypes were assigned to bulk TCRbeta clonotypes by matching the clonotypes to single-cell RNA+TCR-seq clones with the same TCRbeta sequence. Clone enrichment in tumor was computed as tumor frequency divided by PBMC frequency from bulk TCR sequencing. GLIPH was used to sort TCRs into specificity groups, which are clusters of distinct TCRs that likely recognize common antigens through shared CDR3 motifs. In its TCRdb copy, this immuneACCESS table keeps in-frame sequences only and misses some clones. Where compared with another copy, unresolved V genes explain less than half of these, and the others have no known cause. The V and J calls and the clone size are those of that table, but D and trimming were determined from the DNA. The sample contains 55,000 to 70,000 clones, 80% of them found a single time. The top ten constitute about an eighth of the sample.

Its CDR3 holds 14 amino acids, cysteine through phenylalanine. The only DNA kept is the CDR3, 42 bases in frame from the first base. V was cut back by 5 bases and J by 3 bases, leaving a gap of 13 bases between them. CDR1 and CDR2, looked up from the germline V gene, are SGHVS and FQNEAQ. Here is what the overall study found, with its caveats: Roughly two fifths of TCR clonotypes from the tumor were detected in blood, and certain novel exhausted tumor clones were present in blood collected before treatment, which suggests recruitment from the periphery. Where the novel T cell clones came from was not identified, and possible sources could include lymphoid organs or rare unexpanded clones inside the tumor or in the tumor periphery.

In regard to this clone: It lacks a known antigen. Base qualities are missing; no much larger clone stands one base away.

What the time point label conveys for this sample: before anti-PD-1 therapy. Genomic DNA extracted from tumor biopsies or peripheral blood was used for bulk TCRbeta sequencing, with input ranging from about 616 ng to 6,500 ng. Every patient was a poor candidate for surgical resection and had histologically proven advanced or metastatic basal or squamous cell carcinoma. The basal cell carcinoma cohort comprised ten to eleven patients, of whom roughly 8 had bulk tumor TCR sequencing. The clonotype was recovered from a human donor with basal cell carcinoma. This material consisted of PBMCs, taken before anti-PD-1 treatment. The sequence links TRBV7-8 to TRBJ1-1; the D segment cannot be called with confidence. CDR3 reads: CASSPREGYTEAFF. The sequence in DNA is TGTGCCAGCAGCCCTAGGGAGGGATACACTGAAGCTTTCTTT. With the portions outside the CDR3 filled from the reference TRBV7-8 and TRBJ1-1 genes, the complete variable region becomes GAGVSQSPRYKVAKRGQDVALRCDPISGHVSLFWYQQALGQGPEFLTYFQNEAQLDKSGLPSDRFFAERPEGSVSTLKIQRTQQEDSAVYLCASSPREGYTEAFFGQGTRLTVV.